This TCR beta chain was obtained from a study of graft-versus-host responses after intestinal transplantation. Background on the study: Recipients had multivisceral, liver-intestinal, or isolated intestinal transplants. Induction using anti-thymocyte globulin, followed by tacrolimus and steroids for about three years, was given to all recipients.

General study results and limits: Peak circulating GvH clone levels were associated with early post-transplant HvG declines. GvH clones appeared in recipient marrow, some first in ileum or blood.

A word on this clone: As yet, its antigen is unknown.

Sequenced by immunoSEQ multiplex PCR; TCRdb stores in-frame clones only, minus some. In the table there are 71,000 or so clones, around 91% of which are singletons. V shed 3 bases, J shed 0 bases, and the junction held 5 bases outside the gene matches. The CDR3 extends over 15 amino acids. Germline V gene sequence: CDR1 SGDLS, CDR2 YYNGEE. The chain employs TRBV9 and TRBJ1-1; 7 bases align to TRBD1. The source is a human donor who received an intestinal transplant. The material was unstimulated CD8+ T cells sorted from spleen or lymph node cells, obtained before intestinal transplant. The CDR3 sequence: CASSAWTGMNTEAFF. CDR3 nucleotide sequence: TGTGCCAGCAGCGCCTGGACAGGAATGAACACTGAAGCTTTCTTT.